This T cell receptor (beta chain) originates from a study of blood T cell repertoires in COVID-19. About the study: Sources were T cells, B-cell-depleted T cells, or PBMCs; the material itself was cDNA or gDNA.

Enrolled through a virtual design, the participants were between about 18 and 89 years of age and came from about two dozen US areas. This CDR3 comprises 14 residues. V trimming: 3 bases; J trimming: 10 bases; junction bases outside the gene matches: 7. The V gene's germline CDR1 is SGHTA and CDR2 FQGNSA. This table comes from immunoSEQ multiplex PCR, and its TCRdb copy is limited to in-frame clones, with some not included. Seen here are approximately 330,000 clones, approximately 86% observed once, and the top ten hold roughly 4.2%. The chain recombines TRBV7-2 with TRBJ2-1; 9 bases agree with TRBD1. Sequencing input: PBMCs or T cells enriched from blood (not recorded which). The TCR originated in a woman aged 40 to 49 with acute COVID-19. CDR3 loop: CASSFGQGTREQFF. The CDR3 coding sequence is TGTGCCAGCAGCTTCGGACAGGGGACCAGGGAGCAGTTCTTC.